The entry below gives a single TCR beta chain sequence along with its context. Its antigen remains unidentified. This CDR3 comprises 14 residues. V lost 0 bases and J 0 bases, leaving 6 bases between the germline ends. CDR1 is PRHDT and CDR2 is FYEKMQ in the germline V gene (reference sequence). This sample was included in a study of cytomegalovirus exposure and HLA in healthy donors. For the study at large: The roughly 130 validation repertoires, a later analysis reported, used the same platform as the 700 or so repertoires from the first cohort.

Study-wide results and limits: The classifier was said to identify cytomegalovirus status with high specificity and sensitivity. According to the study, 150 to 200 TCR beta chains were cytomegalovirus-associated.

Sequencing used immunoSEQ multiplex PCR; TCRdb keeps in-frame clones, though not all of them. The sample records about 120,000 clones, roughly 84% being singletons. The chain is built from TRBV13 and TRBJ2-7; the D gene is possibly TRBD2 (5 bases). The sequenced sample was PBMCs. The receptor comes from a woman under 40 in good health and CMV-seronegative. In DNA, the CDR3 is TGTGCCAGCAGCTTAGGGGACTCCTCCTACGAGCAGTACTTC. This encodes CASSLGDSSYEQYF. Supplemented by reference TRBV13 and TRBJ2-7, the full variable domain reads AAGVIQSPRHLIKEKRETATLKCYPIPRHDTVYWYQQGPGQDPQFLISFYEKMQSDKGSIPDRFSAQQFSDYHSELNMSSLELGDSALYFCASSLGDSSYEQYFGPGTRLTVT.